This T cell receptor (beta chain) was captured by sequencing in a study of cytomegalovirus exposure and HLA in healthy donors (dated 2017 in TCRdb). Looking at the study overall: In an earlier analysis of roughly 500 of the donors, 276 Gb of sequence data and 120 million or so unique TCR beta sequences from about 179 million T cells were reported. Donor age, sex, ethnicity and CMV serostatus were compiled together with the repertoire data. An earlier analysis of approximately 640 of the donors applied high-throughput TCR beta sequencing to assess whether each TCR beta V gene segment acted as functional or pseudogenic. A later genetic analysis used genome-wide SNP genotypes for about three fifths of the 666 donors, treating that subset as a discovery cohort. A separate validation cohort of roughly 110 different subjects was used in addition to the 666-subject first cohort. The later analysis used no new phenotypic data to find candidate immune exposures, relying instead on TCR beta sequences and their occurrence across donors. Every repertoire in the discovery cohort had been generated on one and the same sequencing platform. Across approximately 400 genotyped donors of the cohort, an average of about 200,000 unique TCR beta nucleotide sequences per donor were sequenced, and around 20% of those sequences were non-productive. A handful of DR-DQ haplotypes were handled as single units for association and clustering because linkage in the cohort was strong. An early release that covered fewer than 750 HLA-typed donors contained approximately 300 gigabases of sequencing data and 75 million to 100 million unique TCR sequences. The study combined high-throughput TCR immunosequencing, statistical association of individual TCRs with disease status, and machine learning to predict cytomegalovirus infection status. The genetic ancestry cluster associated with self-reported Caucasian donors included approximately 85% of the approximately 410 genotyped donors. In a later analysis, previously published TCR beta repertoires from 666 donors were re-analyzed and high-resolution HLA genotyping was added so that TCR occurrence patterns could be studied. The study profiled the T cell repertoires of under 700 subjects by immunosequencing and related them to cytomegalovirus serostatus. Typing coverage differed by locus: A, B, C, DRB1 and DQB1 were typed in about 620-630 donors, DQA1 in about 510, DPA1 in over 600, and DPB1 in roughly 470. HLA typing included class I and class II loci at four-digit resolution. The aim of the study was to test whether cataloging public T cell receptors could identify signatures of past pathogen exposure. What the authors observed across the whole study: It was suggested by the authors that the approach could potentially be generalized to other disease states and immunological phenotypes. In a later analysis, HLA-associated TCR beta chains showed more clonal expansion and lower generation probabilities than non-associated chains that were equally common. Because HLA typing was missing for some donors at each locus, association tests included only the typed subset. A later genetic analysis associated a missense DCLRE1C variant with V-gene and J-gene trimming of TCR beta chains, and an independent cohort replicated the association. A further reported finding was that TCR beta sequences accurately predicted the HLA-A and HLA-B alleles for most subjects in the first cohort. The sequencing pipeline was judged likely to have produced a cluster of highly shared sequence variants as a technical artifact. While some public TCRs were present in many individuals, most TCR sequences turned up only very rarely across donors. In a later analysis, several top co-occurrence clusters were reported to appear linked to parvovirus B19, influenza, CMV and Epstein-Barr virus. In an earlier analysis of several hundred of the donors, most TCR beta V segments were observed in productive rearrangements about 90% or about 30% of the time, broadly matching IMGT annotations. A few of the identified cytomegalovirus-associated TCR beta chains were confirmed in vitro to be specific for cytomegalovirus antigens. According to a later genetic analysis, donors in an Asian-associated ancestry cluster had fewer N-insertions in productive TCRs than the approximately 670-donor mean. For the cohort, immune exposure information was limited to CMV serostatus. Specific HLA alleles were associated with more than 15,000 TCR beta sequences at a false discovery rate of 0.05 in a later analysis. Cytomegalovirus status was reported to be diagnosed by the classifier with high specificity and sensitivity in both the original and validation cohorts. Because the 87-base-pair reads could not distinguish some IMGT-functional V segments, including TRBV6-2 and TRBV6-3, those segments were excluded. According to a later analysis, most CMV-associated TCR beta chains appeared to be HLA-restricted, and the HLA associations seemed to be driven largely by CMV exposure. The presence/absence analyses assumed that sequencing depth was roughly uniform across donors, and that assumption may not be true. Correlated functional status among segregating V segments might reflect linkage disequilibrium, but an unknown experimental factor could not be ruled out. A later analysis found that TCR association rates varied across HLA loci, with DRB1 alleles showing the most associated TCRs and HLA-C alleles the fewest. Seventeen rarely observed V segments, including chromosome 9 orphons, were excluded from the earlier analysis of some 590 of the donors because counts were too low. Only TCR beta chains were sequenced in this cohort, and the absence of alpha or paired-chain data limited detectable features. Assigning TCR associations to individual alleles was difficult when HLA alleles, especially DR and DQ, strongly co-occurred. The study listed around 160 TCR beta chains as associated with cytomegalovirus.

The CDR3 measures 14 amino acids from cysteine to phenylalanine. The kept DNA is CDR3 alone, 42 bases in frame from the first base. According to the germline V gene, CDR1 reads SGHTA and CDR2 reads FQGNSA. At the junction V is shortened by 3 bases and J by 5 bases; bases outside the gene matches: 5. Receptor amplification or capture employed the immunoSEQ multiplex PCR assay. For the multiplex PCR, a mixture combining 60 forward primers for TCR Vbeta segments and 13 reverse primers for TCR Jbeta segments was used. Amplification of the CDR3 region of rearranged TCR beta genes was performed with a multiplex PCR assay on genomic DNA. The Illumina HiSeq System was used to sequence the amplified TCR beta libraries as 87-base-pair reads. On the study's bioinformatics: In a later analysis, roughly 80 million unique TCR beta chains were counted across the approximately 620 repertoires, and around 10 million of these chains were shared by at least two donors. Raw reads were error-corrected and collapsed into unique sequences with a nearest-neighbor algorithm that merged closely related sequences to remove PCR and sequencing errors. Alignment of CDR3 sequences to IMGT reference sequences was used to assign V, D and J gene segments. For a sequence to be retained, at least a six-nucleotide match to both a V gene segment and a J gene segment was required. A rearrangement was called productive if the CDR3 had no stop codons and remained in frame with V and J, and every other rearrangement was called non-productive. Following IMGT convention, CDR3 was defined as the stretch from the second conserved V-encoded cysteine to the conserved J-encoded phenylalanine. In an earlier analysis of roughly 580 of the donors, sequences lacking an unambiguous match to a single V gene segment were excluded. In an earlier analysis of a few hundred of the donors, V segments were called functional above 56.7% productive rearrangements and were called segregating when the between-donor standard deviation exceeded 5%. A statistical classification framework was developed to diagnose cytomegalovirus status using the catalog of TCR beta chain sequences. In a later analysis, TCR nucleotide sequences were compared against IMGT/GENE-DB human TR gene sequences so that V and J genes could be assigned. A later analysis assigned CDR3 sequences and most-parsimonious VDJ recombination scenarios with the TCRdist pipeline. In a later analysis, each TCR beta chain was defined by its CDR3 amino acid sequence together with its V-gene family, and reads without a unique V-gene family were excluded. To address suspected cross-contamination and a sequencing artifact, a later analysis removed 592 highly shared, low-generation-probability nucleotide sequences. In a later analysis, a clonal expansion index was calculated for each public chain from normalized within-repertoire ranks of inferred template counts. A later analysis computed generation probabilities with a VDJ recombination model fitted to out-of-frame rearrangements, and checked the results against IGoR. In a later analysis, TCR-TCR, TCR-HLA and TCR-CMV co-occurrence was scored with hypergeometric tests, and a repertoire-size bias correction was applied to TCR pairs. In a later analysis, false discovery rates were estimated by permuting HLA or CMV assignments 20 times. A later analysis grouped co-occurring TCRs with DBSCAN, adding TCRdist sequence similarity when clustering within HLA-allele-positive subsets. Repertoires with fewer than 30,000 or more than 120,000 public chains, plus five repertoires with anomalous nucleotide sharing, were excluded from co-occurrence clustering. TCRdb took over this immuneACCESS table, retaining in-frame rearrangements with V and J assigned. Such tables are incomplete; in checked studies, under half of the missing clones stem from an unresolved V gene, and the remainder is unexplained. The D gene and trimming were derived from the DNA, and the V and J assignments and clone size from that table. Recorded for this sample are about 180,000 clones; over 75% of them occurred a single time. The ten largest clones represent 1% of the sample.

Worth noting for this clone: Its antigen has not been determined. Within one base of it there is no much larger clone, and no base qualities were kept.

The cohort consisted of 600 to 750 healthy bone marrow donors. All cohort members were sampled while nominally healthy, although unrecorded immune exposures were likely present. The donor tested CMV seropositive, placing the donor among the 289 seropositive members of the cohort. Each donor provided a peripheral blood sample, and peripheral blood mononuclear cells were used for TCR beta sequencing. The Qiagen DNeasy Blood Extraction Kit was used to extract genomic DNA from the blood cell samples. This sequence originates from a woman between 50 and 59 years old in good health and CMV-seropositive. Rearrangement joined TRBV7-2 to TRBJ2-7; 9 bases in the middle match TRBD1. The sequencing input was PBMCs. The nucleotide sequence is given as TGTGCCAGCAGCTTCAGGACAGGGGTTAACGAGCAGTACTTC. Its protein product is CASSFRTGVNEQYF.